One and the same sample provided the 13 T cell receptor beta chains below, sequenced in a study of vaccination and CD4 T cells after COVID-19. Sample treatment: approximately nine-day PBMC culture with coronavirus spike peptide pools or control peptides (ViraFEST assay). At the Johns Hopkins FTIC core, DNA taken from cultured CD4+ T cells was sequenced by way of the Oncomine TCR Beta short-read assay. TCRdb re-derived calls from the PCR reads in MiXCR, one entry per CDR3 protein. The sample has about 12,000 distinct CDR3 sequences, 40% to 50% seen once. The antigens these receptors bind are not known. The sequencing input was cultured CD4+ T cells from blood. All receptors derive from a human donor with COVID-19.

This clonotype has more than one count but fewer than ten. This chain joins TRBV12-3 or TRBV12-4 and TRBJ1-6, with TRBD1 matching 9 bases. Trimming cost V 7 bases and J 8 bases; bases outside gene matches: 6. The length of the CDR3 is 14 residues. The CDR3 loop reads CASKGTGSYSPLHF. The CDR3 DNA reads TGTGCCAGCAAAGGGACAGGGAGTTATTCACCCCTCCACTTT.

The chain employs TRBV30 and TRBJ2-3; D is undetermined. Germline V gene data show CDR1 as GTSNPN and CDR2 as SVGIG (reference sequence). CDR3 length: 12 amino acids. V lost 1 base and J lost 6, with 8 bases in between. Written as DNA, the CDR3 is TGTGCCTGGAGTGATTTCACTGATACGCAGTATTTT. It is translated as CAWSDFTDTQYF.

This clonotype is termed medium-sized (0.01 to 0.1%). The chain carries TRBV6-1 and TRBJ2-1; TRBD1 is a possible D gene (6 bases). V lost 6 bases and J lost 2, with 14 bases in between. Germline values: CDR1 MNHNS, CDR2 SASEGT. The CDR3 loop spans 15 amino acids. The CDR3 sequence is CASSNGQFAYNEQFF. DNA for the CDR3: TGTGCCAGCAGCAACGGACAGTTTGCCTACAATGAGCAGTTCTTC.

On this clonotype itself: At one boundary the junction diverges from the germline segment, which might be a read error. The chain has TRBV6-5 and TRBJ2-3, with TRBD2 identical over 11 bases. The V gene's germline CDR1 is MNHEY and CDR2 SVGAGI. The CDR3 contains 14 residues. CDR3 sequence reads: CASSSRTSGGELIF. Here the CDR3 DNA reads TGTGCCAGCAGTTCCCGTACTAGCGGGGGAGAGCTTATTTTT.

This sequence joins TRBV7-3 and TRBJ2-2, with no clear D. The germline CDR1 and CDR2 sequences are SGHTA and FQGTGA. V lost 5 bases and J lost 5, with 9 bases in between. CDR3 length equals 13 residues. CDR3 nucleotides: TGTGCCAGCAGCGCCACCCGGACCGGGGAGCTGTTTTTT. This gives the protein CASSATRTGELFF. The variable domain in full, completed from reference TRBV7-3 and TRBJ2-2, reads GAGVSQTPSNKVTEKGKYVELRCDPISGHTALYWYRQSLGQGPEFLIYFQGTGAADDSGLPNDRFFAVRPEGSVSTLKIQRTERGDSAVYLCASSATRTGELFFGEGSRLTVL.

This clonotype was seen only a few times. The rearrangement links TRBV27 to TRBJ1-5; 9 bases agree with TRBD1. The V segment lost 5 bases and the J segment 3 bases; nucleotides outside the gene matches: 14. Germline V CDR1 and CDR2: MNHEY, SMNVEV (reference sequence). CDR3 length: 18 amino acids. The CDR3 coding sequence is TGTGCCAGCAGTAGCCAGCCAAGGGACAGGGCGTTCAATCAGCCCCAGCATTTT. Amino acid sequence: CASSSQPRDRAFNQPQHF.

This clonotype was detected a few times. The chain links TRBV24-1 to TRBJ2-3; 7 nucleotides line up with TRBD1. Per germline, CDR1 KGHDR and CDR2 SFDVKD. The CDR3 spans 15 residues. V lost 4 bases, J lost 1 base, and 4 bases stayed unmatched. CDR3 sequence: CATSEAGQGTDTQYF. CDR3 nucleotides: TGTGCCACCAGTGAAGCCGGACAGGGCACAGATACGCAGTATTTT.

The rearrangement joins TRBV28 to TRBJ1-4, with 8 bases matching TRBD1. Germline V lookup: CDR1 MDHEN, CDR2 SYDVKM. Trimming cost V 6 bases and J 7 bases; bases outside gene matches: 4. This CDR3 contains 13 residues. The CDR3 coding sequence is TGTGCCAGCAGGGGACAGGCGGCTGAAAAACTGTTTTTT. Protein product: CASRGQAAEKLFF.

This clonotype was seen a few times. The CDR3 is CASSEFRRGNQPQHF. As DNA, the CDR3 is TGTGCCAGCAGTGAATTTAGACGAGGCAATCAGCCCCAGCATTTT. The chain couples TRBV2 to TRBJ1-5, with D hard to call. V lost 2 bases, J lost 2 bases, and 10 bases lay in between. Germline lookup yields CDR1 SNHLY and CDR2 FYNNEI. This CDR3 is 15 amino acids long. The variable domain in full, with the rest retrieved from reference TRBV2 and TRBJ1-5, is EPEVTQTPSHQVTQMGQEVILRCVPISNHLYFYWYRQILGQKVEFLVSFYNNEISEKSEIFDDQFSVERPDGSNFTLKIRSTKLEDSAMYFCASSEFRRGNQPQHFGDGTRLSIL.

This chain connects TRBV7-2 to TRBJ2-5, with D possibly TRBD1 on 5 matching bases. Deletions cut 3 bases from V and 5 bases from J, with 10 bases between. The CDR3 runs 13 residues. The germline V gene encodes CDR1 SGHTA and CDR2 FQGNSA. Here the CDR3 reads CASSFRGSETQYF. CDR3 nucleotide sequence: TGTGCCAGCAGCTTTAGGGGTAGTGAGACCCAGTACTTC.

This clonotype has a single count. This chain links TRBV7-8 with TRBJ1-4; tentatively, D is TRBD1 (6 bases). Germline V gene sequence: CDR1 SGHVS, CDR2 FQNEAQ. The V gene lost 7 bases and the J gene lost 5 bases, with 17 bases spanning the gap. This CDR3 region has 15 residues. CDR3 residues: CASKGSGTLNEKLFF. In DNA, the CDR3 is TGTGCCAGCAAGGGTTCCGGGACACTAAATGAAAAACTGTTTTTT.

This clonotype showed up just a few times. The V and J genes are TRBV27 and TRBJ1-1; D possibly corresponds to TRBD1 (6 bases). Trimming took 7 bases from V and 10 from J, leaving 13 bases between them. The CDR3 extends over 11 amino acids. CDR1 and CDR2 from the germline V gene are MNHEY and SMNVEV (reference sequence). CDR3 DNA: TGTGCCAGCAAGAGGGGGGGGACAGCTTTCTTT. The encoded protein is CASKRGGTAFF.

CDR3 region: CSAKDIGSEKLFF. CDR3 sequence (DNA): TGCAGTGCCAAGGACATAGGTAGCGAAAAACTGTTTTTT. The V and J genes are TRBV20-1 and TRBJ1-4; a possible D gene is TRBD1 (5 bases). The CDR3 runs to 13 residues. The germline gives CDR1 DFQATT, CDR2 SNEGSKA (reference sequence). The V end lost 6 bases, the J end lost 8 bases, and 16 bases lay between the germline ends.